The TCR beta chain described here comes from a study of T cell changes during pregnancy in multiple sclerosis. Measured with immunoSEQ multiplex PCR; TCRdb has only the in-frame clones, and not every one. The repertoire holds 85,000 to 110,000 clones, with about 91% as singletons. The CDR3 totals 14 residues. Germline V lookup: CDR1 SGHNT, CDR2 YYREEE (reference sequence). V shed 1 base and J shed 3 bases, with 11 bases lying between them. The TCR sequence derives from a female donor with multiple sclerosis, enrolled in a pregnancy study. The chain has TRBV5-4 and TRBJ2-7, with D possibly matching TRBD1 (7 bases). The sample here was peripheral blood, taken after pregnancy. This CDR3 reads CASSLQGGDYEQYF. The CDR3 nucleotides read TGTGCCAGCAGCTTGCAGGGGGGTGACTACGAGCAGTACTTC.